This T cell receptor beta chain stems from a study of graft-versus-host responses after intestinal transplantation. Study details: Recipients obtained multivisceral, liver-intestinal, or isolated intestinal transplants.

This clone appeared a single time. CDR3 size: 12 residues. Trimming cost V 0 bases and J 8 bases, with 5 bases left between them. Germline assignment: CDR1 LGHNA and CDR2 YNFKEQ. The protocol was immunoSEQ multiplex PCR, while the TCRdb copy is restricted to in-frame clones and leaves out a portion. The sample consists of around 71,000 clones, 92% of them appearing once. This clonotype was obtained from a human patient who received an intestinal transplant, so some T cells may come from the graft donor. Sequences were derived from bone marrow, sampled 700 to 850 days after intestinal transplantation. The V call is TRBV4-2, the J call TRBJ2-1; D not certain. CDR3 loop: CASSQDSDEQFF. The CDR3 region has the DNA TGTGCCAGCAGCCAAGACTCAGATGAGCAGTTCTTC.